This T cell receptor (beta chain) was captured in a study of T cell changes during pregnancy in multiple sclerosis. Sequencing used immunoSEQ multiplex PCR; TCRdb keeps in-frame clones, though not all of them. The profile shows around 110,000 clones, about 89% of them singletons. The V gene's germline CDR1 is SGHTA and CDR2 FQGNSA. The CDR3 loop spans 12 amino acids. V lost 1 base and J 7 bases, leaving 6 bases between the germline ends. The rearrangement joins TRBV7-2 to TRBJ2-3; D not certain. This material consisted of peripheral blood, taken before pregnancy. The sequence was obtained from a female donor with multiple sclerosis, enrolled in a pregnancy study. The CDR3 nucleotides read TGTGCCAGCAGCTTAGGGAGAAATACGCAGTATTTT. Encoded protein: CASSLGRNTQYF.